The source of this T cell receptor (beta chain) is a study of cytomegalovirus exposure and HLA in healthy donors. This CDR3 has 14 residues. The V gene's germline CDR1 is MNHNS and CDR2 SASEGT. The V gene lost 1 base and the J gene lost 3 bases, with 9 bases spanning the gap. This PCR relied on a set of 60 Vbeta primers and 13 Jbeta primers. Here immunoSEQ multiplex PCR was the method, and the copy in TCRdb shows in-frame clones only, minus some. Found here are approximately 170,000 clones, roughly 72% of them singletons; the top ten hold approximately 2%. Specimen: PBMCs. The source is a woman aged 30 to 39 in good health and CMV-seropositive. The rearrangement joins TRBV6-1 to TRBJ1-1, with D hard to call. The CDR3 DNA reads as TGTGCCAGCAGTGAAGGCGCAGGTTACACTGAAGCTTTCTTT. It is translated as CASSEGAGYTEAFF.